The rows below give T cell receptor beta chains drawn from one sample of a study of T cells in Graves' hyperthyroidism and ophthalmopathy. TCRdb passed the multiplex PCR reads through MiXCR, listing each CDR3 protein once. The table has around 800,000 distinct CDR3 sequences, over 35% seen once. Specimen: blood. The receptors were gathered from a man between 18 and 35 years old with Graves' hyperthyroidism. CDR3s include the opening cysteine and the closing phenylalanine or tryptophan. D genes are given only for firm matches. Clone size appears in some rows only: once, few, many, or a class for an expanded clone.

d_gene	v_gene	j_gene	len	abundance	CDR3nt	CDR3aa
NA	TRBV6-5	TRBJ1-1	15	once	TGTGCCAGCAGTTCCGGGGCCTACATGAACACTGAAGCTTTCTTT	CASSSGAYMNTEAFF
NA	TRBV7-9	TRBJ1-2	13	many	TGTGCCAGCCAGGGATCAATCTTCTATGGCTACACCTTC	CASQGSIFYGYTF
TRBD1	TRBV7-7	TRBJ1-3	18	NA	TGTGCTAGCAGCTTAGGGGTACAGGGGGCTTACTCTGGAAACACCATATATTTT	CASSLGVQGAYSGNTIYF
NA	TRBV5-5	TRBJ1-5	14	NA	TGTGCCGGCAGCTTGAACAGTGACCATCAGCCCCAGCATTTT	CAGSLNSDHQPQHF
TRBD1	TRBV2	TRBJ1-6	14	NA	TGTGCCAGCAGTTTCAGGGGGCTAAATTCACCCCTCCACTTT	CASSFRGLNSPLHF
NA	TRBV12-3/TRBV12-4	TRBJ1-1	12	NA	TGTGCCAGCAGACAGCCCGGCACTGAAGCTTTCTTT	CASRQPGTEAFF
TRBD1	TRBV6-1	TRBJ1-1	15	few	TGTGCCAGCCCAGGTCCCCGGACAGGGAACACTGAAGCTTTCTTT	CASPGPRTGNTEAFF
NA	TRBV30	TRBJ1-5	12	NA	TGTGCCTGGAGTGTCGTTCATCAGCCCCAGCATTTT	CAWSVVHQPQHF
TRBD1	TRBV19	TRBJ2-7	15	NA	TGTGCCAGTAGTATCGCGGCAGGGGGCTCCTACAAGCAGTACTTC	CASSIAAGGSYKQYF
NA	TRBV2	TRBJ2-2	16	NA	TGTGCCAGCAGTGTGGGTAGGGAAGGGAACACCGGGGAGCTGTTTTTT	CASSVGREGNTGELFF
TRBD1	TRBV7-9	TRBJ1-6	15	NA	TGTGCCAGCAGGCATTCTACAGGGGACAATTCACCCCTCCACTTT	CASRHSTGDNSPLHF
NA	TRBV7-9	TRBJ2-5	13	NA	TGTGCCAGCAGCTCATTCCTCCGGGAGACCCAGTACTTC	CASSSFLRETQYF
TRBD1	TRBV9	TRBJ1-2	14	few	TGTGCCAGCAGCGTTGACAGGGGATGGTCGGGCTACACCTTC	CASSVDRGWSGYTF
NA	TRBV4-1	TRBJ1-5	17	NA	TGCGCCAGCAGCCCGCTAATAGGGCGGTATAGCAATCAGCCCCAGCATTTT	CASSPLIGRYSNQPQHF
NA	TRBV24-1	TRBJ2-7	16	many	TGTGCCACCAGTGATGACCGGGACTCAACCCACTACGAGCAGTACTTC	CATSDDRDSTHYEQYF
NA	TRBV7-9	TRBJ1-5	15	NA	TGCGCCAGCAGCTTCGCTACCGAGGTCAATCAGCCCCAGCATTTT	CASSFATEVNQPQHF
NA	TRBV19	TRBJ1-6	15	many	TGTGCCAGTACGTTCGGGGAGGGGCCTGATTCACCCCTCCACTTT	CASTFGEGPDSPLHF
NA	TRBV6-6	TRBJ2-7	12	few	TGTGCCAGCAGCCCGTCCCACTACGAGCAGTACTTC	CASSPSHYEQYF
TRBD1	TRBV7-4	TRBJ1-1	15	NA	TGTGCCAGCAGCTTATCCCGACAGGGGAACACTGAAGCTTTCTTT	CASSLSRQGNTEAFF
NA	TRBV24-1	TRBJ1-4	15	NA	TGTGCCAGCAGCCCCCCGGTAGTAAAACCAGAAAAACTGTTTTTT	CASSPPVVKPEKLFF
NA	TRBV29-1	TRBJ1-1	14	many	TGCAGCGTTGCGACAGTACGTATGAACACTGAAGCTTTCTTT	CSVATVRMNTEAFF
NA	TRBV7-2	TRBJ1-1	12	many	TGTGCCAGCAGCGTAAAGAACACTGAAGCTTTCTTT	CASSVKNTEAFF
NA	TRBV7-9	TRBJ1-1	17	NA	TGTGCCAGCAGTGAAGCGCTAGCTCAGTGGGGGAACACTGAAGCTTTCTTT	CASSEALAQWGNTEAFF
TRBD2	TRBV6-5	TRBJ2-2	16	NA	TGTGCCAGCAGGCGACTAGCGGGAGGGAACACCGGGGAGCTGTTTTTT	CASRRLAGGNTGELFF
NA	TRBV7-2	TRBJ2-7	13	few	TGTGCCAGCAGCTCAGCCGGCGGGTCTCTGCAGTACTTC	CASSSAGGSLQYF
TRBD2	TRBV7-9	TRBJ2-5	16	NA	TGTGCCAGCAGCCTAATAGCGGGAGTGAGCCAAGAGACCCAGTACTTC	CASSLIAGVSQETQYF
NA	TRBV12-3/TRBV12-4	TRBJ1-3	16	few	TGTGCCAGCAGCGCGACCGACCGCTACTCTGGAAACACCATATATTTT	CASSATDRYSGNTIYF
TRBD1	TRBV7-9	TRBJ1-1	14	NA	TGTGCCAGCGGCCGGGACAGGTTGAACACTGAAGCTTTCTTT	CASGRDRLNTEAFF
TRBD2	TRBV7-2	TRBJ2-7	18	NA	TGTGCCAGCAGCCGAACAACTACCCTGGGACTAGCGGCCTACGAGCAGTACTTC	CASSRTTTLGLAAYEQYF
NA	TRBV11-1	TRBJ1-2	12	NA	TGTGCCAGCAGACTCGGGGGGGATGGCTACACCTTC	CASRLGGDGYTF
TRBD2	TRBV7-2	TRBJ2-2	15	NA	TGTGCCAGCAGCTTAAGGCGGGAGACCACCGGGGAGCTGTTTTTT	CASSLRRETTGELFF
NA	TRBV5-1	TRBJ1-5	16	NA	TGCGCCAGCAGCCAATGGGCAGGGGTCGCCAATCAGCCCCAGCATTTT	CASSQWAGVANQPQHF
TRBD1	TRBV19	TRBJ1-1	13	few	TGTGCCAGTCTAGGGGAGGGGGCCACTGAAGCTTTCTTT	CASLGEGATEAFF
NA	TRBV5-4	TRBJ2-5	13	few	TGTGCCGCGAGGGACGGAACCCAAGAGACCCAGTACTTC	CAARDGTQETQYF
NA	TRBV29-1	TRBJ1-2	11	NA	TGCAGCGTTGTAAAGGACTATGGCTACACCTTC	CSVVKDYGYTF
NA	TRBV6-1	TRBJ2-5	13	few	TGTGCCAGCAGCCGGGAAGACCAAGAGACCCAGTACTTC	CASSREDQETQYF
TRBD1	TRBV19	TRBJ1-2	16	many	TGTGCCAGTAGGAGACAGGGATTATCGGCTAACTATGGCTACACCTTC	CASRRQGLSANYGYTF
NA	TRBV12-3/TRBV12-4	TRBJ1-6	14	many	TGTGCCAGCACGGAGCTGGGGGAGAATTCACCCCTCCACTTT	CASTELGENSPLHF
TRBD2	TRBV19	TRBJ2-5	14	many	TGTGCCAGTATGAAGCGGGGGATCGAAGAGACCCAGTACTTC	CASMKRGIEETQYF
TRBD1	TRBV29-1	TRBJ2-7	12	many	TGCAGTGGGGGCAGGGGGACCTACGAGCAGTACTTC	CSGGRGTYEQYF
NA	TRBV9	TRBJ2-7	14	NA	TGCGCCAGCAGTGAAGGACTGCGGCCGACCGAGCAGTGCTTC	CASSEGLRPTEQCF
NA	TRBV13	TRBJ2-5	13	NA	TGTGCCAGCAGTTTTGACCCCCAAGGGGCCCAGTACTTC	CASSFDPQGAQYF
TRBD1	TRBV10-2	TRBJ1-2	13	many	TGCGCCAGCAGTGAGGACAGGGTGGCTGGCTACACCTTC	CASSEDRVAGYTF
TRBD2	TRBV10-3	TRBJ2-7	13	many	TGTGCCATCAGCACTAGCGCCTCCTACGAGCAGTACTTC	CAISTSASYEQYF
NA	TRBV12-3/TRBV12-4	TRBJ1-2	17	NA	TGTGCCAGCAGTCCCCTTCTGAAGCCGAATGCTAACTATGGCTACACCTTC	CASSPLLKPNANYGYTF
TRBD1	TRBV7-9	TRBJ1-6	16	NA	TGTGCCAGCAGTTCACCGCCGGGACAGGGCAATTCACCCCTCCACTTT	CASSSPPGQGNSPLHF
NA	TRBV19	TRBJ1-1	17	few	TGTGCCAGTACCAAGGCCACCGGACGGGCGGCCGGCACTGAAGCTTTCTTT	CASTKATGRAAGTEAFF
TRBD1	TRBV2	TRBJ1-1	13	many	TGTGCCAGCAGTGGACCTCGGGGACAGGGGACTTTCTTT	CASSGPRGQGTFF
NA	TRBV11-3	TRBJ1-1	12	few	TGTGCCAGCAGCTTAACAGGACAGAAAGCTTTCTTT	CASSLTGQKAFF
NA	TRBV11-1	TRBJ1-1	15	many	TGTGCCAGCAGCCTAGAGGGATGGGGTCGCACTGAAGCTTTCTTT	CASSLEGWGRTEAFF
TRBD2	TRBV15	TRBJ2-7	16	NA	TGTGCCACCAGCAGCCCCCGACTAGCGGGAGGGTACGAGCAGTACTTC	CATSSPRLAGGYEQYF
TRBD1	TRBV10-3	TRBJ1-5	14	many	TGTGCCAGCATTGGACAGGCTAGCAATCAGCCCCAGCATTTT	CASIGQASNQPQHF
NA	TRBV7-2	TRBJ2-5	14	few	TGTGCCAGCAGCGACCATCGAACCGGAGAGACCCAGTACTTC	CASSDHRTGETQYF
NA	TRBV12-3/TRBV12-4	TRBJ1-6	13	NA	TGTGCTACAGGGAGCTCCTATAATTCACCCCTCCACTTT	CATGSSYNSPLHF
NA	TRBV12-3/TRBV12-4	TRBJ1-5	14	few	TGTGCCAGCAGCCCAATACGACAGAATCAGCCCCAGCATTTT	CASSPIRQNQPQHF